Listed here are 22 T cell receptor beta chains from one sample, sequenced in a study of blood T cells in healthy people across ages. Together with a sample-barcoded 5' primer, a J-beta primer mix was included in a second PCR lasting about 7 to 11 cycles. One entry per CDR3 protein, called by TCRdb with MiXCR from the 5' RACE reads. The sample consists of around 990,000 distinct CDR3 sequences, around two fifths of them appearing once. The sample taken for sequencing was blood. The receptors here all came from a man between 18 and 29 years old in good health.

The chain combines TRBV29-1 with TRBJ2-7; unclear D gene. The V end lost 4 bases, the J end lost 1 base, and 8 bases lay between the germline ends. Per germline, CDR1 SQVTM and CDR2 ANQGSEA. This CDR3 is built from 12 residues. This CDR3 reads CSVVSSSYEQYF. The CDR3 nucleotides are TGCAGCGTTGTTAGTAGTTCCTACGAGCAGTACTTC.

This clonotype was counted a few times. The chain has TRBV13 and TRBJ1-2; D unclear. CDR3 length: 14 amino acids. Between the trimmed V and J ends, which lost 10 bases and 2 bases, there was a span of 17 bases. Germline lookup yields CDR1 PRHDT and CDR2 FYEKMQ (reference sequence). The CDR3 spells CATLPHNVNYGYTF. For the CDR3, the DNA is TGTGCCACCCTCCCTCACAATGTGAACTATGGCTACACCTTC.

This clonotype was seen a few times. This chain links TRBV27 with TRBJ1-5; no clear D gene. Germline V gene lookup returns CDR1 MNHEY and CDR2 SMNVEV (reference sequence). This CDR3 is 14 amino acids long. With 4 bases removed from V and 0 bases from J, the gap between germline ends came to 7 bases. This chain's CDR3 is CASSSEYSNQPQHF. CDR3 DNA sequence: TGTGCCAGCAGTTCCGAGTATAGCAATCAGCCCCAGCATTTT.

J is TRBJ2-3 and V is TRBV14; 8 bases are a match to TRBD1. CDR1 and CDR2 from the germline V gene are SGHDN and FVKESK. Trimming took 3 bases from V and 6 from J; bases not matched to a gene: 14. The CDR3 loop spans 17 amino acids. The CDR3 reads CASSQFQEDRVKDTQYF. CDR3 coding DNA: TGTGCCAGCAGCCAGTTCCAGGAGGACAGGGTGAAGGATACGCAGTATTTT.

This chain connects TRBV5-5 to TRBJ2-1; perhaps TRBD1 as D (6 bases). CDR3 length equals 17 residues. From germline, CDR1 is SGHKS and CDR2 YYEKEE (reference sequence). Trimming left V 1 base short and J 0 bases short, with 14 bases between. Here the CDR3 reads CASSLIATGNSYNEQFF. In DNA form, the CDR3 reads TGTGCCAGCAGCTTGATTGCGACAGGCAACTCCTACAATGAGCAGTTCTTC.

V and J are TRBV20-1 and TRBJ1-4; D remains unclear. The V end was cut by 6 bases, the J end by 5 bases, with 10 bases between. Looked up from germline, CDR1 is DFQATT and CDR2 is SNEGSKA (reference sequence). The CDR3 extends over 12 amino acids. The CDR3 DNA reads as TGCAGTGCAAGGGCCATGAATGAAAAACTGTTTTTT. Its protein is CSARAMNEKLFF.

Concerning this clonotype: This clone may be a read error of a much larger clone one base away. V usage is TRBV5-1 and J usage is TRBJ2-1, with TRBD1 matching 10 bases. In germline, CDR1 is SGHRS, CDR2 YFSETQ. CDR3 length: 14 amino acids. The CDR3: CASSRDRGDKEQFF. The DNA for the CDR3 is TGCGCCAGCAGCAGGGACAGGGGAGACAAGGAGCAGTTCTTC.

The gene calls are TRBV12-3 or TRBV12-4 and TRBJ2-3, with D perhaps matching TRBD2 (7 bases). With 2 bases removed from V and 2 bases from J, the gap between germline ends came to 11 bases. The length of the CDR3 is 15 residues. CDR3: CASSLYGGATDTQYF. CDR3 DNA sequence: TGTGCCAGCAGTTTATATGGGGGGGCCACAGATACGCAGTATTTT.

This clonotype was detected a few times. The rearrangement uses TRBV20-1 and TRBJ2-7; TRBD2 aligns across 7 bases. The CDR3 extends over 15 amino acids. Germline V gene data show CDR1 as DFQATT and CDR2 as SNEGSKA (reference sequence). V was pared by 5 bases and J by 4 bases, with 14 bases of the junction left unmatched. The CDR3 DNA reads TGCAGTGCTCCCTATCCGGGGGGACCTACTTACGAGCAGTACTTC. Translating gives CSAPYPGGPTYEQYF.

This clonotype was counted between two and nine times. This CDR3 reads CASSLFLRPLETQYF. CDR3 coding DNA: TGTGCCAGCAGTTTATTTCTGAGGCCCCTGGAGACCCAGTACTTC. The genes are TRBV28 and TRBJ2-5; D call uncertain. The V end lost 1 base, the J end lost 5 bases, and 14 bases lay between the germline ends. Germline lookup yields CDR1 MDHEN and CDR2 SYDVKM. The CDR3 has 15 amino acids. Full variable domain (outside the CDR3, taken from reference TRBV28 and TRBJ2-5): DVKVTQSSRYLVKRTGEKVFLECVQDMDHENMFWYRQDPGLGLRLIYFSYDVKMKEKGDIPEGYSVSREKKERFSLILESASTNQTSMYLCASSLFLRPLETQYFGPGTRLLVL.

The chain couples TRBV30 to TRBJ2-5, with D perhaps given as TRBD1 or TRBD2 (5 bases each). Trimming removed 0 bases at V and 5 bases at J, with 16 bases between. This CDR3 contains 15 residues. The germline gives CDR1 GTSNPN, CDR2 SVGIG (reference sequence). CDR3 loop: CAWSVGERLEETQYF. The CDR3 nucleotides read TGTGCCTGGAGTGTGGGGGAGCGTTTGGAGGAGACCCAGTACTTC.

The chain uses TRBV10-3 and TRBJ2-3, with a possible D match to TRBD1 (5 bases). V was clipped by 6 bases and J by 0 bases, with 16 bases between them. Germline-derived CDR1 and CDR2 are ENHRY and SYGVKD. The CDR3 extends over 16 amino acids. DNA for the CDR3: TGTGCCATCAGCCTAGTGGACATTTCTAGCACAGATACGCAGTATTTT. Translated: CAISLVDISSTDTQYF.

This clonotype showed up just once. V and J are TRBV9 and TRBJ2-1; the match to TRBD2 covers 7 bases. This CDR3 spans 15 amino acids. Germline V gene sequence: CDR1 SGDLS, CDR2 YYNGEE. V lost 3 bases, J lost 3 bases, and 6 bases stayed unmatched. The CDR3 reads CASSGGGGGYNEQFF. The CDR3 DNA follows: TGTGCCAGCAGCGGAGGAGGCGGGGGCTACAATGAGCAGTTCTTC.

The genes are TRBV27 and TRBJ1-1; D unclear. Germline V CDR1 and CDR2: MNHEY, SMNVEV (reference sequence). V lost 2 bases, J lost 3 bases, and 10 bases lay in between. The CDR3 loop spans 14 amino acids. The chain's CDR3 is CASSLAWRDTEAFF. CDR3 nucleotide sequence: TGTGCCAGCAGTTTAGCGTGGAGGGACACTGAAGCTTTCTTT.

The chain links TRBV20-1 to TRBJ2-2, with D perhaps TRBD1 (5 bases). Looked up from germline, CDR1 is DFQATT and CDR2 is SNEGSKA (reference sequence). The CDR3 covers 13 residues. Trimming took 7 bases from V and 4 from J, leaving 13 bases between them. CDR3 nucleotides: TGCAGTGTTCACTTTCAGGGCACCGGGGAGCTGTTTTTT. Translating it yields CSVHFQGTGELFF.

The rearrangement links TRBV5-1 to TRBJ2-1; tentatively, D is TRBD1 (8 bases). Germline assignment: CDR1 SGHRS and CDR2 YFSETQ. The CDR3 length is 14 residues. V shed 4 bases and J shed 8 bases, with 16 bases lying between them. The CDR3 region has the DNA TGCGCCAGCAGCACTTGGACAGGGAGGGATGAGCAGTTCTTC. It yields the protein CASSTWTGRDEQFF.

V is TRBV7-8 and J is TRBJ1-1, with D perhaps TRBD1 (5 bases). Trimming pared 4 bases from V and 3 bases from J, leaving 15 bases between. The CDR3 consists of 15 residues. CDR1 is SGHVS, CDR2 FQNEAQ, per germline. The CDR3 DNA sequence: TGTGCCAGCAGCTCCCTTGGGGGAGGCGACACTGAAGCTTTCTTT. Its protein is CASSSLGGGDTEAFF.

This clonotype was seen only once. This CDR3 reads CASSVEASPDTQYF. As DNA, the CDR3 is TGCGCCAGCAGCGTGGAAGCCTCCCCAGATACGCAGTATTTT. This chain joins TRBV5-1 and TRBJ2-3; no definite D call. The CDR3 sequence is 14 residues long. V was pared by 4 bases and J by 4 bases, with 13 bases between. CDR1 SGHRS and CDR2 YFSETQ come from the germline V gene.

A single count supports this clonotype. One end of the junction varies from germline; a read error may be responsible. V gene TRBV3-1 combines with J gene TRBJ2-3; 8 nucleotides agree with TRBD2. The CDR3 consists of 16 residues. The V gene's germline CDR1 is LGHDT and CDR2 YNNKEL (reference sequence). CDR3: CASSPLAGYGTETQYF. The CDR3 nucleotides are TGTGCCAGCAGCCCGTTAGCGGGGTATGGCACAGAGACGCAGTATTTT.

The chain uses TRBV10-3 and TRBJ1-1; 9 bases agree with TRBD1. Germline V gives CDR1 ENHRY, CDR2 SYGVKD. The CDR3 is 14 amino acids. V was clipped by 6 bases and J by 3 bases; unmatched bases: 5. The CDR3: CAIRDRDRDTEAFF. The CDR3 DNA follows: TGTGCCATCAGAGACCGGGACAGGGACACTGAAGCTTTCTTT.

The chain links TRBV29-1 to TRBJ2-7, with D perhaps TRBD1 or TRBD2 (5 bases each). V was clipped by 0 bases and J by 2 bases, with 14 bases between them. This CDR3 is built from 15 residues. Germline CDR1 SQVTM, CDR2 ANQGSEA. In DNA, the CDR3 is TGCAGCGTTGAAGATGAAGGCAGAGGGGCCTACGAGCAGTACTTC. This codes for CSVEDEGRGAYEQYF.

This sequence joins TRBV20-1 and TRBJ2-5; a possible D gene is TRBD2 (5 bases). The DNA end is a closer match to TRBJ2-7, so the J assignment may be wrong. The CDR3 spans 11 residues. Germline values: CDR1 DFQATT, CDR2 SNEGSKA (reference sequence). CDR3 DNA: TGCAGTGCTAGAGTGAGGGACGAGCAGTACTTC. It specifies CSARVRDEQYF.